The entry below gives a single T cell receptor (beta chain) sequence along with its context. Its specificity is unknown. Germline is not matched at one junction end, which may reflect a read error. The data stem from a study of blood T cells in healthy people across ages. The CDR3 runs to 16 residues. CDR1 is SGDLS, CDR2 YYNGEE, per germline. Then a second PCR, running about 7 to 11 cycles, was carried out with a sample-barcoded 5' primer and a J-beta primer mix. TCRdb used MiXCR to reprocess the 5' RACE reads, holding one entry per CDR3 protein. The sample contains hundreds of thousands of distinct CDR3 sequences, roughly 47% of which appear only once. Study findings and constraints: Among T cells, TCR beta diversity per million cells dropped roughly linearly as age rose.

The sequenced sample was blood. V gene TRBV9 combines with J gene TRBJ2-7; D unclear. The clonotype was recovered from a woman in her fifties or sixties in good health. The CDR3 loop reads CVSSVAVETETYEQYF. The DNA for the CDR3 is TGTGTCAGCAGCGTAGCTGTTGAAACGGAGACCTACGAGCAGTACTTC.